The 13 T cell receptor beta chains reported below all come from one sample, sequenced in a study of identical twins. Each CDR3 protein is one row after TCRdb ran MiXCR on the 5' RACE reads. The sample consists of about 660,000 distinct CDR3 sequences, 8.6% of them appearing once. These sequences were also reported in another study, on yellow fever vaccine responses in identical twins.

Sequences were obtained from PBMCs. Receptor source: a woman between 18 and 29 years old in good health.

The rearrangement links TRBV5-1 to TRBJ1-4, with 7 bases fitting TRBD1. Germline CDR1 is SGHRS and CDR2 is YFSETQ. The CDR3 totals 14 residues. The trim removed 4 bases at V and 3 bases at J, leaving 3 bases unmatched. This chain's CDR3 is CASSTGAANEKLFF. CDR3 coding DNA: TGCGCCAGCAGCACAGGGGCAGCTAATGAAAAACTGTTTTTT.

Details on this clonotype: It may be a read error: a sequence one base away is much more abundant. The V and J genes are TRBV12-3 or TRBV12-4 and TRBJ2-3, with TRBD1 matching over 8 bases. The V and J ends lost 5 bases and 5 bases, in that order; junction bases with no gene match: 9. The CDR3 totals 15 residues. The CDR3 DNA sequence: TGTGCCAGCAGTCTCCGGGACAGGAGGCTAGATACGCAGTATTTT. As protein: CASSLRDRRLDTQYF.

This clonotype was detected only a few times. This chain links TRBV14 with TRBJ2-7, with D unresolved. The CDR3 is made up of 15 amino acids. Germline CDR1 reads SGHDN; CDR2 reads FVKESK. V was trimmed by 5 bases and J by 6 bases, leaving 20 bases between them. The CDR3 region is CASSVGQLTIFEQYF. The DNA of the CDR3 is TGTGCCAGCAGCGTTGGGCAGTTAACCATCTTCGAGCAGTACTTC.

V gene TRBV5-5 combines with J gene TRBJ2-7; D perhaps matches TRBD2 (7 bases). V lost 4 bases and J lost 3, with 14 bases in between. The germline gives CDR1 SGHKS, CDR2 YYEKEE (reference sequence). The CDR3 is 14 amino acids. In DNA form, the CDR3 reads TGTGCCAGCAGCCCAGGGGAGGGGAACTACGAGCAGTACTTC. Protein product: CASSPGEGNYEQYF.

Here the CDR3 DNA reads TGCAGCGTTGTTGGGGTCGAGCAGTTCTTC. Its protein product is CSVVGVEQFF. V gene TRBV29-1 combines with J gene TRBJ2-1; D call uncertain. V lost 4 bases and J lost 10, with 8 bases in between. Germline V lookup: CDR1 SQVTM, CDR2 ANQGSEA. The CDR3 is 10 amino acids.

A few counts support this clonotype. Germline and junction disagree at one end, which may indicate a read error. The chain joins TRBV7-7 to TRBJ1-1, with D possibly being TRBD1 (6 bases). From germline, CDR1 is SSHAT and CDR2 FNYEAQ (reference sequence). This CDR3 spans 16 amino acids. As DNA, the CDR3 is TGTGCTAGCAGCCCCGTCGGGGGCAGAGGGAACACTGAAGCTTTCTTT. Translating it yields CASSPVGGRGNTEAFF.

The V gene is TRBV24-1, the J gene TRBJ1-2; TRBD1 agrees at 7 bases. V dropped 4 bases and J dropped 4; count of bases not matched to a gene: 8. This CDR3 is 15 amino acids long. Germline-derived CDR1 and CDR2 are KGHDR and SFDVKD. CDR3 amino acids: CATSDGMTGTYGYTF. CDR3 sequence (DNA): TGTGCCACCAGTGACGGCATGACAGGGACCTATGGCTACACCTTC.

This clonotype was seen a handful of times. The CDR3, as DNA: TGTGCCAGCAGACCAGCTCGGGCGGGGGGGAGCACAGATACGCAGTATTTT. This sequence encodes CASRPARAGGSTDTQYF. The chain recombines TRBV7-6 with TRBJ2-3; 9 bases fit TRBD2. Germline trimming cut 6 bases from V and 0 bases from J; bases unmatched to any gene: 10. The germline V gene encodes CDR1 SGHVS and CDR2 FNYEAQ. This CDR3 comprises 17 residues.

This clonotype has a count of ten or more. As DNA, the CDR3 is TGTGCCACCAGCAGAGTGGTAGGGATCTCTGGGGCCAACGTCCTGACTTTC. Translation gives CATSRVVGISGANVLTF. This chain links TRBV15 with TRBJ2-6; D is uncertain. V lost 1 base and J 0 bases, leaving 10 bases between the germline ends. Germline lookup yields CDR1 LNHNV and CDR2 YYDKDF (reference sequence). The CDR3 contains 17 residues.

In its sample, this clonotype was seen a few times. The chain recombines TRBV25-1 with TRBJ2-1, with 12 bases identical to TRBD2. Germline trimming cut 0 bases from V and 10 bases from J; bases unmatched to any gene: 7. The CDR3 consists of 16 residues. Per germline, CDR1 MGHDK and CDR2 SYGVNS. The CDR3 sequence: CASSEYASGRAGEQFF. The CDR3 coding sequence is TGTGCCAGCAGTGAATACGCTAGCGGGAGGGCAGGGGAGCAGTTCTTC.

This CDR3 is CAWLLAGGPDTQYF. CDR3 coding DNA: TGTGCCTGGCTCCTAGCGGGGGGTCCAGATACGCAGTATTTT. V usage is TRBV30 and J usage is TRBJ2-3; TRBD2 matches 11 bases. V was clipped by 5 bases and J by 4 bases; unmatched bases: 5. The CDR3 covers 14 residues. CDR1 and CDR2 from the germline V gene are GTSNPN and SVGIG (reference sequence).

The chain is built from TRBV19 and TRBJ2-6; D gene uncertain. V shed 2 bases and J shed 0 bases, with 5 bases lying between them. Germline V lookup: CDR1 LNHDA, CDR2 SQIVND (reference sequence). There are 15 residues in the CDR3. The CDR3 DNA reads TGTGCCAGTAGTATACTGAGCTCTGGGGCCAACGTCCTGACTTTC. This translates into CASSILSSGANVLTF. The whole variable domain, filled in from reference TRBV19 and TRBJ2-6, reads DGGITQSPKYLFRKEGQNVTLSCEQNLNHDAMYWYRQDPGQGLRLIYYSQIVNDFQKGDIAEGYSVSREKKESFPLTVTSAQKNPTAFYLCASSILSSGANVLTFGAGSRLTVL.

This clonotype has more than one count but fewer than ten. The chain combines TRBV11-2 with TRBJ2-7; 7 bases line up with TRBD2. Trimming at V came to 7 bases and at J to 2 bases, leaving 14 bases not matched to a gene. The CDR3 sequence is 16 residues long. The germline gives CDR1 SGHAT, CDR2 FQNNGV. The CDR3 reads CASIPWGERDTYEQYF. In DNA, the CDR3 is TGTGCCAGCATCCCTTGGGGGGAGCGGGATACCTACGAGCAGTACTTC.